The 24 T cell receptor beta chains given below trace back to one sample, sequenced in a study of blood T cells in healthy people across ages. A J-beta primer mix and a sample-barcoded 5' primer were used in a second PCR of roughly 6 to 11 cycles. From the 5' RACE reads, TCRdb called clonotypes with MiXCR, one entry per CDR3 protein. The sample contains over 600,000 distinct CDR3 sequences, around half of which appear only once. The specimen sequenced was blood. The receptors derive from a man older than 75 in good health.

About this clonotype itself: Being one base from a much bigger clone, this may be a read error. This sequence joins TRBV28 and TRBJ2-1; D is possibly TRBD2 (6 bases). The CDR3 runs 15 residues. The germline V gene has CDR1 MDHEN and CDR2 SYDVKM. CDR3 sequence reads: CAGSLGGAQSSEQFF. The CDR3 coding sequence is TGTGCCGGCAGTTTAGGAGGGGCACAGTCGAGTGAGCAGTTCTTC. Full variable domain (remainder filled in from reference TRBV28 and TRBJ2-1): DVKVTQSSRYLVKRTGEKVFLECVQDMDHENMFWYRQDPGLGLRLIYFSYDVKMKEKGDIPEGYSVSREKKERFSLILESASTNQTSMYLCAGSLGGAQSSEQFFGPGTRLTVL.

This clonotype was found once. V usage is TRBV5-5 and J usage is TRBJ2-7; D tentatively reads TRBD1 or TRBD2 (7 bases each). Germline V lookup: CDR1 SGHKS, CDR2 YYEKEE (reference sequence). V dropped 3 bases and J dropped 0 bases, with 13 bases sitting between them. The CDR3 has 15 amino acids. The CDR3 here is CASSSQGGSSYEQYF. As DNA, the CDR3 is TGTGCCAGCAGCTCCCAGGGGGGGTCCTCCTACGAGCAGTACTTC.

V and J are TRBV30 and TRBJ1-6, with 10 bases matching TRBD1. The junction had 2 bases not matched to a gene; V was cut back by 5 bases and J by 4 bases. CDR3 size: 14 residues. CDR1 and CDR2 from the germline V gene are GTSNPN and SVGIG (reference sequence). CDR3 sequence reads: CAWGTGEYNSPLHF. CDR3 nucleotide sequence: TGTGCCTGGGGGACAGGGGAATATAATTCACCCCTCCACTTT. Complete variable domain (other parts from reference TRBV30 and TRBJ1-6): SQTIHQWPATLVQPVGSPLSLECTVEGTSNPNLYWYRQAAGRGLQLLFYSVGIGQISSEVPQNLSASRPQDRQFILSSKKLLLSDSGFYLCAWGTGEYNSPLHFGNGTRLTVT.

The rearrangement joins TRBV20-1 to TRBJ2-1; 8 nucleotides line up with TRBD2. This CDR3 is built from 15 residues. V dropped 0 bases and J dropped 7; count of bases not matched to a gene: 8. Per germline, CDR1 DFQATT and CDR2 SNEGSKA (reference sequence). This CDR3 reads CSARDGRASANEQFF. For the CDR3, the DNA is TGCAGTGCTAGAGACGGGAGGGCCTCAGCGAATGAGCAGTTCTTC.

The sample holds a few counts of this clonotype. This rearrangement joins TRBV28 to TRBJ2-7, with D perhaps TRBD2 (7 bases). The CDR3 is made up of 15 amino acids. V was clipped by 4 bases and J by 5 bases, with 18 bases between them. Germline CDR1 MDHEN, CDR2 SYDVKM. CDR3 nucleotide sequence: TGTGCCAGCAGTTCTGGTGGGGGGGGCCAAAACGAGCAGTACTTC. This sequence encodes CASSSGGGGQNEQYF.

The chain couples TRBV11-3 to TRBJ2-7; D is uncertain. The CDR3 length is 12 residues. V was cut by 5 bases and J by 7 bases, with 12 bases left in between. Germline V gene lookup returns CDR1 SGHNT and CDR2 YENEEA. The CDR3 coding sequence is TGTGCCAGCAGCCTCCAAAATTGGGAGCAGTACTTC. Translated: CASSLQNWEQYF.

This clonotype has only a few counts. The CDR3 bases are TGTGCCACCAGTGACGGACAGTACTCTGGGGCCAACGTCCTGACTTTC. Translation gives CATSDGQYSGANVLTF. This chain joins TRBV24-1 and TRBJ2-6; a weak D match, TRBD1 (6 bases). Germline V gives CDR1 KGHDR, CDR2 SFDVKD. V was shortened by 4 bases and J by 0 bases, with 9 bases between the two germline ends. This CDR3 spans 16 amino acids.

The chain uses TRBV6-1 and TRBJ1-2; 9 bases fit TRBD1. This CDR3 is 12 amino acids long. Germline trimming cut 6 bases from V and 7 bases from J; bases unmatched to any gene: 3. In germline, CDR1 is MNHNS, CDR2 SASEGT. The CDR3 nucleotides are TGTGCCAGCAGGGGGACAGGGACTGGCTACACCTTC. Its protein is CASRGTGTGYTF.

The chain joins TRBV7-2 to TRBJ2-1; TRBD2 might be the D (5 bases). Trimming stripped 3 bases from V and 13 bases from J, with 10 bases between. This CDR3 spans 11 amino acids. Germline V gene sequence: CDR1 SGHTA, CDR2 FQGNSA. CDR3 sequence reads: CASSFSGNQFF. In nucleotides, the CDR3 is TGTGCCAGCAGCTTCTCCGGGAACCAGTTCTTC.

This clonotype was seen more than once but under ten times. The chain employs TRBV29-1 and TRBJ2-5; 8 bases map to TRBD2. CDR1 and CDR2 (germline): SQVTM, ANQGSEA. The ends lost 3 bases at V and 5 bases at J; junction bases unmatched: 8. This CDR3 region has 14 residues. The CDR3 bases are TGCAGCGTTGATCTTGGCGGGGGGTTTGAGACCCAGTACTTC. This sequence encodes CSVDLGGGFETQYF.

This clonotype was counted a few times. CDR3 nucleotides: TGTGCCAGCAGCGTAGAAGCGGGAATCGGAGATACGCAGTATTTT. Protein product: CASSVEAGIGDTQYF. The V and J genes are TRBV9 and TRBJ2-3, with TRBD2 matching 7 bases. CDR3 length equals 15 residues. Germline V gene sequence: CDR1 SGDLS, CDR2 YYNGEE. Germline trimming cut 0 bases from V and 5 bases from J; bases unmatched to any gene: 6.

This clonotype was found a few times. This sequence joins TRBV7-2 and TRBJ2-4; 8 bases map to TRBD2. The J call may be mistaken, given a closer DNA end match to TRBJ2-5. The CDR3 totals 15 residues. The germline V gene encodes CDR1 SGHTA and CDR2 FQGNSA. This chain's CDR3 is CASSLAGGAGETQYF. CDR3 nucleotide sequence: TGTGCCAGCAGCTTGGCGGGAGGCGCTGGGGAGACCCAGTACTTC.

The V and J genes are TRBV27 and TRBJ1-2, with 12 bases identical to TRBD1. Germline V CDR1 and CDR2: MNHEY, SMNVEV (reference sequence). The CDR3 spans 15 residues. The V gene end was trimmed by 5 bases and the J gene end by 4 bases; junction bases not matched to a gene: 5. The CDR3 reads CASSTGTGGLYGYTF. CDR3 nucleotide sequence: TGTGCCAGCAGTACCGGGACAGGGGGCCTCTATGGCTACACCTTC.

The genes are TRBV9 and TRBJ2-7; TRBD2 agrees at 12 bases. Germline CDR1 and CDR2: SGDLS and YYNGEE. This CDR3 comprises 15 residues. The J segment lost 3 bases and the V segment lost 3 bases, leaving 4 bases of the junction unmatched. The CDR3 here is CASSESSGRDYEQYF. The CDR3 DNA reads as TGTGCCAGCAGCGAATCTAGCGGGAGGGACTACGAGCAGTACTTC.

In this sample, this clonotype turned up many times. This chain connects TRBV20-1 to TRBJ2-5, with a possible D match to TRBD2 (5 bases). CDR1 is DFQATT, CDR2 SNEGSKA, per germline (reference sequence). This CDR3 is built from 13 residues. V lost 1 base and J 11 bases, leaving 17 bases between the germline ends. CDR3 amino acids: CSARALSLRGQYF. In DNA form, the CDR3 reads TGCAGTGCTAGAGCCCTCTCACTACGCGGGCAGTACTTC.

This clonotype showed up just a few times. This rearrangement joins TRBV5-1 to TRBJ2-1, with D tentatively TRBD2 (5 bases). Trimming shortened V by 3 bases and J by 6 bases, and 10 bases separated the two germline ends. This CDR3 has 13 residues. The germline V gene encodes CDR1 SGHRS and CDR2 YFSETQ. The DNA of the CDR3 is TGCGCCAGCAGCTCCCCTAGCTCCAATGAGCAGTTCTTC. It translates to CASSSPSSNEQFF.

V is TRBV12-3 or TRBV12-4 and J is TRBJ2-3; D gene ambiguous. The CDR3 consists of 13 residues. Trimming stripped 5 bases from V and 5 bases from J, with 11 bases between. CDR3 sequence: CASSTHLGDTQYF. The CDR3 region has the DNA TGTGCCAGCAGTACCCATCTAGGAGATACGCAGTATTTT.

This chain joins TRBV10-3 and TRBJ1-4, with D unclear. The CDR3 spans 14 residues. The V gene lost 2 bases and the J gene lost 1 base, with 5 bases spanning the gap. Per the germline V gene, CDR1 is ENHRY and CDR2 is SYGVKD. CDR3 sequence (DNA): TGTGCCATCAGTGAGATGGGAACTAATGAAAAACTGTTTTTT. It codes for CAISEMGTNEKLFF.

J is TRBJ2-6 and V is TRBV25-1; no clear D gene. The CDR3 extends over 16 amino acids. Trimming removed 3 bases from V and 4 bases from J, with 13 bases in between. From germline, CDR1 is MGHDK and CDR2 SYGVNS. The CDR3 is CASSDHVGTGANVLTF. As DNA, the CDR3 is TGTGCCAGCAGTGACCACGTGGGTACCGGGGCCAACGTCCTGACTTTC.

J is TRBJ2-7 and V is TRBV20-1, with TRBD1 matching over 7 bases. The assigned J gene may be wrong: the sequence end matches TRBJ2-5 better. Germline CDR1 DFQATT, CDR2 SNEGSKA (reference sequence). This CDR3 has 15 amino acids. Written as DNA, the CDR3 is TGCAGTGCCAACGGTCAAGAGGGGGCCCGGGAGACCCAGTACTTC. Protein sequence: CSANGQEGARETQYF.

V usage is TRBV20-1 and J usage is TRBJ2-1; 12 bases agree with TRBD2. Germline V gene data show CDR1 as DFQATT and CDR2 as SNEGSKA (reference sequence). There are 16 residues in the CDR3. V dropped 3 bases and J dropped 8; count of bases not matched to a gene: 11. CDR3 protein: CSARSRLAGVLDEQFF. In DNA form, the CDR3 reads TGCAGTGCTAGGTCCCGACTAGCGGGAGTCTTAGATGAGCAGTTCTTC.

The chain has TRBV7-2 and TRBJ2-1; TRBD2 agrees at 7 bases. The CDR3 consists of 15 residues. V trimming: 5 bases; J trimming: 10 bases; junction bases outside the gene matches: 14. Germline V gene sequence: CDR1 SGHTA, CDR2 FQGNSA. The CDR3: CASSGWGGKSYEQFF. In nucleotides, the CDR3 is TGTGCCAGCAGCGGGTGGGGAGGGAAGTCCTACGAGCAGTTCTTC.

In this sample, this clonotype turned up a few times. J is TRBJ1-5 and V is TRBV20-1, with a tentative D call TRBD1 (5 bases). Trimming left V 0 bases short and J 0 bases short, with 9 bases between. Germline loops: CDR1 DFQATT, CDR2 SNEGSKA (reference sequence). The CDR3 totals 15 residues. The CDR3 is CSARDWGDSNQPQHF. The CDR3 coding sequence is TGCAGTGCTAGAGATTGGGGGGATAGCAATCAGCCCCAGCATTTT.

This clonotype was picked up a small number of times. The chain is built from TRBV5-6 and TRBJ2-1; D remains ambiguous. Germline CDR1 SGHDT, CDR2 YYEEEE. The CDR3 totals 16 residues. The V end lost 1 base, the J end lost 1 base, and 12 bases lay between the germline ends. CDR3 in amino acids: CASSLKGFNSYNEQFF. The CDR3 DNA is TGTGCCAGCAGCTTGAAAGGGTTTAATTCCTACAATGAGCAGTTCTTC.